This T cell receptor (beta chain) was obtained from a study of neoadjuvant anti-PD-1 for oral cavity cancer. In the study overall: Patients without progression received a fourth nivolumab dose around day 43, then surgical resection on days 50-56.

This CDR3 spans 11 amino acids. V was pared by 7 bases and J by 4 bases, with 8 bases between. CDR1 is DFQATT and CDR2 is SNEGSKA in the germline V gene (reference sequence). Time point defined: after neoadjuvant nivolumab, at surgical resection. Cohort: HPV-negative, locally advanced oral cavity squamous cell carcinoma patients. Analysis of PBMCs was direct, with no culture step. PBMC libraries mostly used 480 ng of input genomic DNA, with six replicates per sample. Measured with immunoSEQ multiplex PCR; TCRdb has only the in-frame clones, and not every one. The sample holds approximately 42,000 clones, around 79% seen once.

Specimen: PBMCs, collected after nivolumab (anti-PD-1) treatment. The clonotype comes from a person aged 40-85 years with oral cavity squamous cell carcinoma. The chain has TRBV20-1 and TRBJ1-3, with D hard to call. Here the CDR3 reads CSVARGNTIYF. In nucleotides, the CDR3 is TGCAGTGTCGCGAGGGGAAACACCATATATTTT.